The present T cell receptor beta chain was sequenced within a study of blood T cells in healthy people across ages. The CDR3 contains 16 residues. Germline V lookup: CDR1 LNHDA, CDR2 SQIVND (reference sequence). V dropped 1 base and J dropped 6; count of bases not matched to a gene: 9. In terms of origin and age, donors were healthy Caucasian individuals from Russia aged about 6 to 90. Through a sample-barcoded 5' primer and a J-beta primer mix, a second PCR was run for roughly 6 to 11 cycles. TCRdb fed the 5' RACE reads into MiXCR, producing one record per CDR3 protein. The sample has about 770,000 distinct CDR3 sequences; 40% to 50% are singletons.

The TCR was taken from a man aged 60-69 years in good health. The source material was blood. This rearrangement joins TRBV19 to TRBJ2-3; TRBD2 agrees at 8 bases. The CDR3 bases are TGTGCCAGTAGTATAGTCCCAGCGGGGGCGATGGATACGCAGTATTTT. This gives the protein CASSIVPAGAMDTQYF.